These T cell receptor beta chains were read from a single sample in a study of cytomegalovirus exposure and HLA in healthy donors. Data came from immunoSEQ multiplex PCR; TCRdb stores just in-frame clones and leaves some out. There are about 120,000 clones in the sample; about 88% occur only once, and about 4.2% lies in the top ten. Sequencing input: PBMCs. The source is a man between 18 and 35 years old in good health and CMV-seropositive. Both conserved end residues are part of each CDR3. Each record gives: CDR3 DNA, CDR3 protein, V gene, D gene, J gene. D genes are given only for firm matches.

DNA: TGCGCCAGCGCCACAGGTATGAACACTGAAGCTTTCTTT; CDR3: CASATGMNTEAFF; V: TRBV5-1; D: -; J: TRBJ1-1
DNA: TGTGCCAGCAGTTATTCAACAGGGAACAGTACACCCCTCCACTTT; CDR3: CASSYSTGNSTPLHF; V: TRBV6-6; D: -; J: TRBJ1-6
DNA: TGTGCCAGCAGCTTAGGGGGAACAGGGTACGAGCAGTACTTC; CDR3: CASSLGGTGYEQYF; V: TRBV7-8; D: -; J: TRBJ2-7
DNA: TGTGCCAGTAGTATACAGACAGGGGTGGGCAATCAGCCCCAGCATTTT; CDR3: CASSIQTGVGNQPQHF; V: TRBV19; D: TRBD1; J: TRBJ1-5
DNA: TGCGCCAGCGGCGATACGACAGGGGCCTACAATGAGCAGTTCTTC; CDR3: CASGDTTGAYNEQFF; V: TRBV5-1; D: TRBD1; J: TRBJ2-1
DNA: TGTGCCAGCACCGAAGAGAACCCTCGGAATGAGCAGTTCTTC; CDR3: CASTEENPRNEQFF; V: TRBV2; D: -; J: TRBJ2-1
DNA: TGTGCCAGCAGCCATAAAGCGGGGGACTCCTACAATGAGCAGTTCTTC; CDR3: CASSHKAGDSYNEQFF; V: TRBV14; D: TRBD2; J: TRBJ2-1
DNA: TGTGCCAGCAGCGCCGTTCCTCAGGGATATCTGTTCTTC; CDR3: CASSAVPQGYLFF; V: TRBV9; D: -; J: TRBJ2-1
DNA: TGTGCCAGCAGCGTAATGGTGCAGGGAAGCACAGATACGCAGTATTTT; CDR3: CASSVMVQGSTDTQYF; V: TRBV9; D: -; J: TRBJ2-3
DNA: TGTGCCAGCAGCCCCAGACAGGGGGCGAGCACTGAAGCTTTCTTT; CDR3: CASSPRQGASTEAFF; V: TRBV7-2; D: TRBD1; J: TRBJ1-1
DNA: TGTGCCAGTGGGGACAGGGTCAATGAGCAGTTCTTC; CDR3: CASGDRVNEQFF; V: TRBV6-5; D: TRBD1; J: TRBJ2-1
DNA: TGTGCCAGCAGCCCCGGACAGACAAGAAACACCGGGGAGCTGTTTTTT; CDR3: CASSPGQTRNTGELFF; V: TRBV5-6; D: -; J: TRBJ2-2
DNA: TGTGCCAGCAGCCCCCTTGGAGCGGGGGGTTACAATGAGCAGTTCTTC; CDR3: CASSPLGAGGYNEQFF; V: TRBV11-2; D: TRBD2; J: TRBJ2-1
DNA: TGTGCCAGCAGCTTAAAATTACAGGGTACTGAAGCTTTCTTT; CDR3: CASSLKLQGTEAFF; V: TRBV11-2; D: -; J: TRBJ1-1
DNA: TGTGCCAGTATGGGGACAGGACGAAATCAGCCCCAGCATTTT; CDR3: CASMGTGRNQPQHF; V: TRBV19; D: TRBD1; J: TRBJ1-5
DNA: TGTGCCAGCAGCCCCATTGCCTTCGAGGCTGAAGCTTTCTTT; CDR3: CASSPIAFEAEAFF; V: TRBV7-9; D: -; J: TRBJ1-1
DNA: TGCGCCAGCAGGACGGGGACATACACTGAAGCTTTCTTT; CDR3: CASRTGTYTEAFF; V: TRBV10-2; D: -; J: TRBJ1-1